The 19 T cell receptor beta chains below come from one sample, sequenced in a study of CD8 T cells in ankylosing spondylitis. Using its own MiXCR run on the 5' RACE reads, TCRdb lists one record per CDR3 protein. This table has about 260,000 distinct CDR3 sequences, over 15% appearing once. Sequencing used blood, either unsorted or a sorted T cell fraction (not recorded which). The source of these receptors is a male donor with ankylosing spondylitis or in good health (not recorded which).

CDR3 in amino acids: CASSLDGGAKGDTQYF. DNA of the CDR3: TGTGCCAGCAGCTTAGACGGGGGGGCCAAGGGAGATACGCAGTATTTT. The gene calls are TRBV5-4 and TRBJ2-3; 8 nucleotides align to TRBD2. The CDR3 contains 16 residues. Germline assignment: CDR1 SGHNT and CDR2 YYREEE (reference sequence). V gave up 2 bases and J gave up 5 bases; unmatched junction bases: 10.

Remarks on this clonotype: This could be a read error, since a much larger clone is one nucleotide away. The chain couples TRBV6-1 to TRBJ2-7, with D possibly matching TRBD1 (5 bases). Germline CDR1 is MNHNS and CDR2 is SASEGT. The CDR3 contains 14 residues. The CDR3 region is CASTTGFSSCEQYV. CDR3 sequence (DNA): TGTGCCAGCACCACAGGTTTCAGTTCCTGCGAGCAGTACGTC.

A few counts support this clonotype. V and J are TRBV5-1 and TRBJ1-1; D not resolved. V was clipped by 0 bases and J by 6 bases, with 18 bases between them. This CDR3 has 16 amino acids. CDR1 and CDR2 (germline): SGHRS, YFSETQ. The CDR3 here is CASSLGTQQHNAEAFF. The CDR3 DNA reads as TGCGCCAGCAGCTTGGGGACCCAGCAGCACAACGCTGAAGCTTTCTTT.

The chain is built from TRBV5-8 and TRBJ2-7, with a possible D match to TRBD1 (6 bases). The CDR3 spans 15 residues. Germline CDR1 reads SGHTS; CDR2 reads YDEGEE. The V and J ends lost 2 bases and 7 bases respectively, with 19 bases between them. CDR3 nucleotide sequence: TGTGCCAGCAGCTTATCTTCAGGGGCGATGAGGGAGCAGTACGTC. Translation: CASSLSSGAMREQYV.

This chain connects TRBV7-8 to TRBJ1-1; tentative D call: TRBD1 (5 bases). The CDR3 has 15 residues. With 5 bases removed from V and 9 bases from J, the gap between germline ends came to 22 bases. Germline CDR1 reads SGHVS; CDR2 reads FQNEAQ. The DNA for the CDR3 is TGTGCCAGCAGCCCACACACCGACAGAGTTAGAAAAGCTTTCTTT. Translated: CASSPHTDRVRKAFF.

A few counts support this clonotype. The chain uses TRBV7-3 and TRBJ1-5, with 7 bases fitting TRBD1. This CDR3 spans 14 amino acids. The germline gives CDR1 SGHTA, CDR2 FQGTGA. V lost 5 bases to trimming and J lost 3 bases; unmatched junction nucleotides: 4. The CDR3 DNA reads TGTGCCAGCAGCCACAGGGGACACAATCAGCCCCAGCATTTT. It yields the protein CASSHRGHNQPQHF.

The rearrangement links TRBV7-2 to TRBJ2-1; D unresolved. The V and J ends lost 0 bases and 8 bases respectively, with 8 bases between them. The germline V gene has CDR1 SGHTA and CDR2 FQGNSA. The CDR3 runs 13 residues. Here the CDR3 DNA reads TGTGCCAGCAGCTTAGCGCGGACGCATGAGCAGTTCTTC. It translates to CASSLARTHEQFF.

This clonotype came up a few times. The CDR3 DNA is TGTGCCAGCAGTTTATGGGCCAGGGGAAACACCATATATTTT. Its protein product is CASSLWARGNTIYF. The chain combines TRBV12-3 or TRBV12-4 with TRBJ1-3; D call uncertain. Trimming cost V 2 bases and J 4 bases, with 9 bases left between them. The CDR3 spans 14 residues.

This clonotype was seen a single time. The chain carries TRBV7-8 and TRBJ2-3; 15 nucleotides match TRBD2. From germline, CDR1 is SGHVS and CDR2 FQNEAQ. This CDR3 spans 19 amino acids. Losses at the gene ends were 5 bases for V and 3 bases for J; bases not matched to a gene: 12. The CDR3 DNA is TGTGCCAGCAGCCGGACTAGCGGGGGGGCCGGGTTCGGAACAGATACGCAGTATTTT. It encodes CASSRTSGGAGFGTDTQYF.

This clonotype was seen repeatedly, ten times or more. The gene calls are TRBV20-1 and TRBJ2-7; D unresolved. This CDR3 spans 11 amino acids. CDR1 and CDR2 (germline): DFQATT, SNEGSKA (reference sequence). Trimming removed 2 bases from V and 6 bases from J, with 8 bases in between. CDR3 residues: CSARSGGEQYV. Here the CDR3 DNA reads TGCAGTGCTAGATCCGGTGGCGAGCAGTACGTC.

This clonotype turned up a few times. V usage is TRBV4-1 and J usage is TRBJ2-4; D may be TRBD1 or TRBD2 (5 bases each). CDR3 length: 15 residues. Trimming removed 1 base at V and 7 bases at J, with 14 bases between. CDR1 is MGHRA and CDR2 is YSYEKL in the germline V gene. The CDR3 loop reads CASSQVPSRDNIQYF. The CDR3 DNA sequence: TGCGCCAGCAGCCAAGTTCCGTCCCGGGACAACATTCAGTACTTC.

The chain is built from TRBV11-2 and TRBJ1-4, with D perhaps matching TRBD1 (6 bases). Deletions cut 5 bases from V and 4 bases from J, with 14 bases between. The CDR3 totals 15 residues. Per the germline V gene, CDR1 is SGHAT and CDR2 is FQNNGV. CDR3 region: CASSRGQVLNEKLFF. In DNA, the CDR3 is TGTGCCAGCAGCCGGGGGCAGGTTCTTAATGAAAAACTGTTTTTT. Looking up the rest from reference TRBV11-2 and TRBJ1-4 gives the full variable domain: EAGVAQSPRYKIIEKRQSVAFWCNPISGHATLYWYQQILGQGPKLLIQFQNNGVVDDSQLPKDRFSAERLKGVDSTLKIQPAKLEDSAVYLCASSRGQVLNEKLFFGSGTQLSVL.

This clonotype was picked up a small number of times. The chain links TRBV7-2 to TRBJ1-6; D is possibly TRBD1 (5 bases). This CDR3 has 16 amino acids. CDR1 is SGHTA, CDR2 FQGNSA, per germline. Trimming removed 1 base from V and 6 bases from J, with 13 bases in between. The CDR3 loop reads CASSLGLGGFNSPLHF. CDR3 sequence (DNA): TGTGCCAGCAGCTTAGGGTTGGGGGGATTTAATTCACCCCTCCACTTT.

This chain links TRBV29-1 with TRBJ2-1; 8 nucleotides align to TRBD2. Germline V gene data show CDR1 as SQVTM and CDR2 as ANQGSEA. The V and J ends lost 1 base and 3 bases, in that order; junction bases with no gene match: 8. The CDR3 is made up of 16 amino acids. CDR3 coding DNA: TGCAGCGTTGAAGTTTCCGGGAGGGCCAACTACAATGAGCAGTTCTTC. Translating gives CSVEVSGRANYNEQFF.

J is TRBJ2-5 and V is TRBV12-3 or TRBV12-4; D not resolved. This CDR3 contains 13 residues. V lost 1 base and J 5 bases, leaving 8 bases between the germline ends. CDR3 amino acids: CASSLGQTETQYF. The DNA for the CDR3 is TGTGCCAGCAGTTTAGGCCAAACCGAGACCCAGTACTTC.

This clonotype showed up just once. The J gene is TRBJ2-7, the V gene TRBV5-1; TRBD1 matches at 8 bases. The CDR3 runs 14 residues. Per germline, CDR1 SGHRS and CDR2 YFSETQ. The V gene end was trimmed by 5 bases and the J gene end by 2 bases; junction bases not matched to a gene: 6. The CDR3 DNA is TGCGCCAGCAGACCCGGGACAGGACCCTACGAGCAGTACGTC. Translation: CASRPGTGPYEQYV.

This clonotype was observed once. The chain couples TRBV20-1 to TRBJ2-5; 8 positions agree with TRBD1. The V segment lost 5 bases and the J segment 5 bases; nucleotides outside the gene matches: 10. Per the germline V gene, CDR1 is DFQATT and CDR2 is SNEGSKA (reference sequence). The CDR3 runs to 14 residues. CDR3 sequence reads: CSAGTDREQETQYF. As DNA, the CDR3 is TGCAGTGCTGGAACGGACAGGGAACAGGAGACCCAGTACTTC.

This clonotype has more than one count but fewer than ten. For the CDR3, the DNA is TGTGCCAGCAGTTACGCAGCTGGCGCCCAGTACTTC. Its translation is CASSYAAGAQYF. The chain combines TRBV6-6 with TRBJ2-5; no reliable D call. Germline V gene data show CDR1 as MNHNY and CDR2 as SVGAGI (reference sequence). The CDR3 runs to 12 residues. Trimming left V 2 bases short and J 9 bases short, with 10 bases between.

In its sample, this clonotype was seen a few times. J is TRBJ1-1 and V is TRBV5-1; a possible D gene is TRBD1 (6 bases). Germline loops: CDR1 SGHRS, CDR2 YFSETQ. This CDR3 is built from 17 residues. The ends were cut back, 4 bases at V and 1 base at J, with 20 bases in the middle. The CDR3 DNA is TGCGCCAGCAGCGCCCGGGGGAGGGGGGTTTGGAACACTGAAGCTTTCTTT. It yields the protein CASSARGRGVWNTEAFF.